This T cell receptor beta chain was found in a study of blood T cell repertoires in COVID-19. Clones were sequenced by immunoSEQ multiplex PCR, and TCRdb holds only the in-frame ones, with some missing. The repertoire consists of 95,000 to 150,000 clones, with 86% occurring once and the leading ten covering less than 5%. Trimming cost V 0 bases and J 6 bases, with 15 bases left between them. Germline V CDR1 and CDR2: LGHNT, FRNRAP. CDR3 length: 16 residues. The sequencing sample was made of peripheral blood. The V gene is TRBV12-5, the J gene TRBJ2-4, with a tentative D call TRBD2 (7 bases). The TCR sequence derives from a man in his forties or fifties with acute or convalescent COVID-19. The CDR3 is CASGLVYFRGANIQYF. The CDR3 DNA is TGTGCTAGTGGTTTGGTATACTTCCGGGGGGCAAACATTCAGTACTTC.